The clone carrying this T cell receptor beta chain came up many times. Its antigen is still unknown. With a J-beta primer mix and a sample-barcoded 5' primer, a second PCR ran about 6 to 11 cycles. Per-sample output comprised a minimum of 3 million paired-end reads containing CDR3. TCRdb used MiXCR to reprocess the 5' RACE reads, holding one entry per CDR3 protein. The table has about 930,000 distinct CDR3 sequences, roughly 29% seen once. Trimming removed 0 bases from V and 3 bases from J; junction bases left unmatched: 7. Germline CDR1 is MNHEY and CDR2 is SVGAGI. CDR3 size: 17 residues. All donors came from Russia, were Caucasian and healthy, and spanned ages roughly 6 to 95. The data derive from a study of blood T cells in healthy people across ages. Whole-study findings and limits: Diversity figures based on one million T cells were deemed too low.

These data also formed part of another study, on T cells of mothers and their children. That work contributes: Samples were obtained from a few healthy Caucasian mothers and their six children.

The receptor's source is a woman in her thirties or forties in good health. Sequenced material: blood. The chain couples TRBV6-5 to TRBJ2-4; 8 bases fit TRBD2. The CDR3 region has the DNA TGTGCCAGCAGTTACTCGGTTAGCGGGGAAGGCAAAAACATTCAGTACTTC. It yields the protein CASSYSVSGEGKNIQYF.